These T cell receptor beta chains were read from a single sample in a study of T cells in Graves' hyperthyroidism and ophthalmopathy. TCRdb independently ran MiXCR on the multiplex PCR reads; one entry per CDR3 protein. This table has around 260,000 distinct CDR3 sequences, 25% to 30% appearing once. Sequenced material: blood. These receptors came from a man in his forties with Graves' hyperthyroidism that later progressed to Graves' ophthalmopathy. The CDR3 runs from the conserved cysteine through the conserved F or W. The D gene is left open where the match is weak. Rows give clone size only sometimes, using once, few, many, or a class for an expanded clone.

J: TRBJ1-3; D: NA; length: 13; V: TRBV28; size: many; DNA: TGTGCCAGCAGTCTACGCTCTGGAAACACCATATATTTT; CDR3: CASSLRSGNTIYF
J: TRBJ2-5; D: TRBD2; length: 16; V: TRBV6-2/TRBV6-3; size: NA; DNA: TGTGCCAGCACCCAGGTCCGGGACTATCCCGTGGAGACCCAGTACTTC; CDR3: CASTQVRDYPVETQYF
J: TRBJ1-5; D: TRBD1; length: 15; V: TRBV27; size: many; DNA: TGTGCCAGCAGCCGGACAGGGGCGATTAATCAGCCCCAGCATTTT; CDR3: CASSRTGAINQPQHF
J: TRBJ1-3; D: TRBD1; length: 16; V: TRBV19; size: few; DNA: TGTGCCAGTAGGCCGACAGGGGGAAACTCTGGAAACACCATATATTTT; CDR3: CASRPTGGNSGNTIYF
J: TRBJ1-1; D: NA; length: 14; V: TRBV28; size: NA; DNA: TGTGCCAGCAGTTTTTATAGCCCGAACACTGAAGCTTTCTTT; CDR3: CASSFYSPNTEAFF
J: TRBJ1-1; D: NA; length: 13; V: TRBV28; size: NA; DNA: TGTGCCAGCAGTTCAAACTCGCACACTGAAGCTTTCTTT; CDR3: CASSSNSHTEAFF
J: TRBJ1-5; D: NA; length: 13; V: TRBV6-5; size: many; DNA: TGTGCCAGCAGTTTGGGGGGTCGTCAGCCCCAGCATTTT; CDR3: CASSLGGRQPQHF
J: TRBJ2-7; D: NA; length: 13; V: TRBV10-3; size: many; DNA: TGTGCCATCAGGGGTAGCGGCCCCTACGAGCAGTACTTC; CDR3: CAIRGSGPYEQYF
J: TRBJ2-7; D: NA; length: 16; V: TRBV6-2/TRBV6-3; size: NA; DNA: TGTGCCAGCAGTTACTCGAGGACAGTCTTATCCTACGAGCAGTACTTC; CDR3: CASSYSRTVLSYEQYF
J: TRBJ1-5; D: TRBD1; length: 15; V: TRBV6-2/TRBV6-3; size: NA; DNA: TGTGCCAGCAGCCCCGGGACAGTTAAGAATCAGCCCCAGCATTTT; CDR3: CASSPGTVKNQPQHF
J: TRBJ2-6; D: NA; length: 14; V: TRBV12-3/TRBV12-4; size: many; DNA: TGTGCCAGCAGTTTAAAGTCTGGGGCCAACGTCCTGACTTTC; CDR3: CASSLKSGANVLTF
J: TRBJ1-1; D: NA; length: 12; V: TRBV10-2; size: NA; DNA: TGCGCCAGCAGTGAGAGTAACACTGAAGCTTTCTTT; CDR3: CASSESNTEAFF
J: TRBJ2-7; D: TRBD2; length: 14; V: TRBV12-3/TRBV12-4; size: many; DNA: TGTGCCAGCAGTCTAGCGGGAGGTCCCTACGAGCAGTACTTC; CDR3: CASSLAGGPYEQYF
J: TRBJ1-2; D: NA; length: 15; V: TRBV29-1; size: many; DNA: TGCAGCGTTGACATCGCGGGCGCTACTAACTATGGCTACACCTTC; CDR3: CSVDIAGATNYGYTF
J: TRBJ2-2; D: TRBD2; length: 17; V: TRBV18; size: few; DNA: TGTGCCAGCTCACCGACTAGCGGGATTATAGTCGCCGGGGAGCTGTTTTTT; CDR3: CASSPTSGIIVAGELFF
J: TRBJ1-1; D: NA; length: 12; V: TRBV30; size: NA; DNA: TGTGCCTGGAAAAAGAGGGACACTGAAGCTTTCTTT; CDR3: CAWKKRDTEAFF
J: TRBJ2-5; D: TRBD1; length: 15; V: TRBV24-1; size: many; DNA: TGTGCCACCAGTGATCCACAGGGGGCCGGAGAGACCCAGTACTTC; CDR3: CATSDPQGAGETQYF
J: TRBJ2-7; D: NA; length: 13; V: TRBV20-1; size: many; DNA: TGCAGTGCTAGGGACGGAGCCAGGGACGAGCAGTACTTC; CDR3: CSARDGARDEQYF
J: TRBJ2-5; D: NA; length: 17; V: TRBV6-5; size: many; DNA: TGTGCCAGCAGTTACCTTTCGAGCATGCCTAAGGAGGAGACCCAGTACTTC; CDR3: CASSYLSSMPKEETQYF
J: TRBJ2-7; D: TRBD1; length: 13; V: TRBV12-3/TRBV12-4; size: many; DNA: TGTGCCAGCAGCTTCAGGGGGTACTACGAGCAGTACTTC; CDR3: CASSFRGYYEQYF
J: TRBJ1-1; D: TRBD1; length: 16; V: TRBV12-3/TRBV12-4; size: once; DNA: TGTGCCAGCAGTTTTTTAATCGGACAGGGGAACACTGAAGCTTTCTTT; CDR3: CASSFLIGQGNTEAFF
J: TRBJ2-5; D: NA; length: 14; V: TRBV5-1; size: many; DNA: TGCGCCAGCAGCACGATCGGGACGAAAGAGACCCAGTACTTC; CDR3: CASSTIGTKETQYF
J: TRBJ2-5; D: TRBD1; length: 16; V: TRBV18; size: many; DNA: TGTGCCAGCTCAAGACGGGGACAGGGGGCTGGTGAGACCCAGTACTTC; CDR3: CASSRRGQGAGETQYF
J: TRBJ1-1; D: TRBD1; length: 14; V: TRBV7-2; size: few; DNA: TGTGCCAGCAGCTTAGAGGACAGGGCCACTGAAGCTTTCTTT; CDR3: CASSLEDRATEAFF
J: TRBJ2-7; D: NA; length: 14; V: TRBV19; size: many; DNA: TGTGCCAGTAAAAGATCAGGGGACTCCTACGAGCAGTACTTC; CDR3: CASKRSGDSYEQYF
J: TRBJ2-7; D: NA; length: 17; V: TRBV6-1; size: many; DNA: TGTGCCAGCAGTGAAGTTGGGCTAGTTTTGATTTCCTACGAGCAGTACTTC; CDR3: CASSEVGLVLISYEQYF
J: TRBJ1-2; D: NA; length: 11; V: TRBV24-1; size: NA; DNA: TGTGCCACCAGTGCTCCGGGTGGCTACACCTTC; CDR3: CATSAPGGYTF
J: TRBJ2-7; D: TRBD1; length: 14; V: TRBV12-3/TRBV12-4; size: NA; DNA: TGTGCCAGCAGTCCCACAGGGGGCGCCTACGAGCAGTACTTC; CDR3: CASSPTGGAYEQYF
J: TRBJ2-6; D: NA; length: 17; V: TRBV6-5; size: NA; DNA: TGTGCCAGCAGTTACGAGGACGGATCCTCTGGGGCCAACGTCCTGACTTTC; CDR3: CASSYEDGSSGANVLTF
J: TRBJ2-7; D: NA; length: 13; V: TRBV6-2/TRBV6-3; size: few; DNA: TGTGCCAGCAGTATGAACCGGGGATACGAGCAGTACTTC; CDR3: CASSMNRGYEQYF
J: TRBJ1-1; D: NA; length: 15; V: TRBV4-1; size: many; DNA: TGCGCCAGCAGCCATTATGTATCGGTGAACACTGAAGCTTTCTTT; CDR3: CASSHYVSVNTEAFF
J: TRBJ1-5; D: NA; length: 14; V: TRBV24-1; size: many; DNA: TGTGCCACCAGTGATTACAGGTCCAATCAGCCCCAGCATTTT; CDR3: CATSDYRSNQPQHF
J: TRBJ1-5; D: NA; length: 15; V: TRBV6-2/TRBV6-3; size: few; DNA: TGTGCCAGCAGTTACGACGGAGGGCGCAATCAGCCCCAGCATTTT; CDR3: CASSYDGGRNQPQHF
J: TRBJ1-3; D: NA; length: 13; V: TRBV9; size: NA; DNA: TGTGCCAGCAGTCAAGGGTTGGGAAACACCATATATTTT; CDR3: CASSQGLGNTIYF
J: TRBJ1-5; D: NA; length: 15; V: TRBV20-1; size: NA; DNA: TGCAGTGCTAGAGATCTCAGGGGCGGGAATCAGCCCCAGCATTTT; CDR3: CSARDLRGGNQPQHF
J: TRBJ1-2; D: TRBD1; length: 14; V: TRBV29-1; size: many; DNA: TGCAGCGTTGTGGACAGGGGGACTAACTATGGCTACACCTTC; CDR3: CSVVDRGTNYGYTF
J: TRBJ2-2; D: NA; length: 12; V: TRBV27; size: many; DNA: TGTGCCAGCAGTTTCCATGCCGGGGAGCTGTTTTTT; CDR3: CASSFHAGELFF
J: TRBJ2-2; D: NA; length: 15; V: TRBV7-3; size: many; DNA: TGTGCCAGCAGCTCACCCGATGCGAACACCGGGGAGCTGTTTTTT; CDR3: CASSSPDANTGELFF
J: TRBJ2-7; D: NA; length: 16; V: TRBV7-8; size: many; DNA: TGTGCCAGCAGCTTATTAAGGGCAACGATGGTGTACGAGCAGTACTTC; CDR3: CASSLLRATMVYEQYF
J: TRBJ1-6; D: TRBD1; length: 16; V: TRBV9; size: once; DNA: TGTGCCAGCAGTGCGGGACAGGGGATAAAGAATTCACCCCTCCACTTT; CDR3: CASSAGQGIKNSPLHF
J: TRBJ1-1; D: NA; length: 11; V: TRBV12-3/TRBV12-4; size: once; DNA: TGTGCCAGCAGCCAGGGGTTTTGGGCTTTCTTT; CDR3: CASSQGFWAFF
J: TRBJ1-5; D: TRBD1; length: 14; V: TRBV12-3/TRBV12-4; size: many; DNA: TGTGCCAGCAGCCTGGCAGGGGGTGGTCAGCCCCAGCATTTT; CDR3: CASSLAGGGQPQHF
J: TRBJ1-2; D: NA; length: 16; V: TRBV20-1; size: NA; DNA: TGCAGTGCTAGGCTGGCGGGAGTGGGACATCTCTATGGCTACACCTTC; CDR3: CSARLAGVGHLYGYTF
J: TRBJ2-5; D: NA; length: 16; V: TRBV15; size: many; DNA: TGTGCCACCAGCAGAGGAAACAGGCTAATCCAAGAGACCCAGTACTTC; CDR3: CATSRGNRLIQETQYF
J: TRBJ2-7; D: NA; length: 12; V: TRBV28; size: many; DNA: TGTGCCACCCTGACAGCTGGCTACGAGCAGTACTTC; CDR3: CATLTAGYEQYF
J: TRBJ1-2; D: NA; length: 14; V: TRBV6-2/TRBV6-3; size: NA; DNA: TGTGCCAGCAGTTACAGGCGGGAAAGCGATGGCTACACCTTC; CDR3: CASSYRRESDGYTF
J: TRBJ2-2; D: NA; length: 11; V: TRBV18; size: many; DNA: TGTGCCAGCTTATACACCGGGGAGCTGTTTTTT; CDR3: CASLYTGELFF
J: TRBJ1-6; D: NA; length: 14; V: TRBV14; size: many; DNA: TGTGCCAGCAGCACCCGCGGAAGGGGACCACCCCTCCACTTT; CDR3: CASSTRGRGPPLHF
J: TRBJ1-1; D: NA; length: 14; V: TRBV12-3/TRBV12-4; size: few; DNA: TGTGCCAGCAGATTGGGGACGGGAGGGACTGAAGCTTTCTTT; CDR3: CASRLGTGGTEAFF
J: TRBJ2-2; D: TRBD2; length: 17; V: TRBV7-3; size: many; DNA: TGTGCCAGTACCCTAGCGGGAGATGTTATATGCACCGGGGAGCTGTTTTTT; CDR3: CASTLAGDVICTGELFF
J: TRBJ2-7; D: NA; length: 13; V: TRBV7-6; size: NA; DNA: TGTGCCAGCAGCGGGCGAGGTATTGGGGAGCAGTACTTC; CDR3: CASSGRGIGEQYF
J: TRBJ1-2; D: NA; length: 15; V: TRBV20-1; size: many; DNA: TGCAGTGCTGAACCGGGACACTACAAAAACTATGGCTACACCTTC; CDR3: CSAEPGHYKNYGYTF
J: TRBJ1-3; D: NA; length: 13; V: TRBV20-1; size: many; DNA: TGCAGTGCTAGAGCGCACTCTGGAAACACCATATATTTT; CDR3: CSARAHSGNTIYF
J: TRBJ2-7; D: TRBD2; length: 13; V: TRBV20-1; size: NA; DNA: TGCAGTGCTAGAGATGGGGCGGGAGACGAGCAGTACTTC; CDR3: CSARDGAGDEQYF
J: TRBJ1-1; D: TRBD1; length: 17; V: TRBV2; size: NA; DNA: TGTGCCAGCAGTGAAGGCCCGGGACAGGGAATATTCACTGAAGCTTTCTTT; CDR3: CASSEGPGQGIFTEAFF
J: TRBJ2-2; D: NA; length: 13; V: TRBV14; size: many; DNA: TGTGCCAGCAGCCAATACAGCACCGGGGAGCTGTTTTTT; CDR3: CASSQYSTGELFF
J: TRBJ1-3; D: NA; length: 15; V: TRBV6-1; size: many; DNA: TGTGCCAGCAGCCCCACAGGGAATTCGCGAAACACCATATATTTT; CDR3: CASSPTGNSRNTIYF